The entry below gives a single T cell receptor beta chain sequence along with its context. No cell sorting was done before RNA was extracted from the tissue. The data were obtained in a study of tumor and adjacent non-tumor tissue in lung cancer. Germline V gene lookup returns CDR1 ENHRY and CDR2 SYGVKD. The CDR3 sequence is 15 residues long. The V gene end was trimmed by 7 bases and the J gene end by 7 bases; junction bases not matched to a gene: 13. A modified ARM-PCR protocol with three rounds of nested PCR amplified TCRbeta. TCRdb re-called the multiplex PCR reads through MiXCR, storing one row per CDR3 protein. Altogether 90,000 to 110,000 distinct CDR3 sequences are present, around 75% being singletons, with the ten largest covering around a third.

The chain carries TRBV10-3 and TRBJ2-1, with 7 nucleotides matching TRBD2. The specimen was lung tumor tissue. This clonotype originated in an older woman with non-small cell lung cancer. Here the CDR3 DNA reads TGTGCCATCACTGTAGCTAGCGGCAAGTATAATGAGCAGTTCTTC. Its translation is CAITVASGKYNEQFF.